This TCR beta chain originates from a study of response to subunit inactivated influenza vaccine. TCRdb analysed the RT-PCR reads with MiXCR anew, one entry per CDR3 protein. The sample has more than 400,000 distinct CDR3 sequences, less than 7.5% seen once. Regarding the study as a whole: That few new T cells are recruited by each seasonal influenza vaccination was the authors' suggestion.

Trimming at V came to 5 bases and at J to 5 bases, leaving 11 bases not matched to a gene. The length of the CDR3 is 16 residues. Germline lookup yields CDR1 LGHNA and CDR2 YNFKEQ. This clonotype was found a few times. Its antigen is not identified. The chain carries TRBV4-2 and TRBJ2-1; TRBD2 aligns across 8 bases. This specimen was PBMCs from blood, taken 23 months after vaccination. This receptor was identified in a man between 45 and 75 years old who received an inactivated influenza vaccine. The CDR3 DNA sequence: TGTGCCAGCAGCAAACTAGGTAGCGGGGAAAACAATGAGCAGTTCTTC. Residues: CASSKLGSGENNEQFF.